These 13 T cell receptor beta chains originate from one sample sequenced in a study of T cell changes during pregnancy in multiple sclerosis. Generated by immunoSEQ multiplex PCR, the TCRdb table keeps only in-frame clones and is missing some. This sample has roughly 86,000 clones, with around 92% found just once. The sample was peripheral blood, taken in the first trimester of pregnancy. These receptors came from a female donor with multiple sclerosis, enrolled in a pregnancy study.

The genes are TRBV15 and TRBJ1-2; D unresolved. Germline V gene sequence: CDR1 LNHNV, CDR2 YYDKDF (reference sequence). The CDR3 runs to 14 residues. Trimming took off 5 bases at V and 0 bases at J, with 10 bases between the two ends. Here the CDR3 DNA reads TGTGCCACCAGCGGCCCTCAAGCTAACTATGGCTACACCTTC. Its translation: CATSGPQANYGYTF. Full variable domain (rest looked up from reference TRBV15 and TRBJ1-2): DAMVIQNPRYQVTQFGKPVTLSCSQTLNHNVMYWYQQKSSQAPKLLFHYYDKDFNNEADTPDNFQSRRPNTSFCFLDIRSPGLGDTAMYLCATSGPQANYGYTFGSGTRLTVV.

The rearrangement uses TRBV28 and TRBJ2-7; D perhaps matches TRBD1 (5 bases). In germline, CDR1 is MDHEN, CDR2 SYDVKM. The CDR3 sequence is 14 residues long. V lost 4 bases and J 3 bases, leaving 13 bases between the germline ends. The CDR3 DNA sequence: TGTGCCAGCAGTTCCCCAAATGACAGCTACGAGCAGTACTTC. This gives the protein CASSSPNDSYEQYF.

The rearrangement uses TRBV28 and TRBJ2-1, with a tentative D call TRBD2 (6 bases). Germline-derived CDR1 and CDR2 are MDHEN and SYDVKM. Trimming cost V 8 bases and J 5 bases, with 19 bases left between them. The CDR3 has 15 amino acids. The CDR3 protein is CASFQPAGNNNEQFF. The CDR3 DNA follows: TGTGCCAGCTTCCAGCCGGCGGGAAACAACAATGAGCAGTTCTTC.

The CDR3 loop is CASSFGDSYEQYF. The CDR3 DNA reads TGTGCCAGCAGCTTCGGGGACAGCTACGAGCAGTACTTC. The rearrangement uses TRBV9 and TRBJ2-7; 7 nucleotides agree with TRBD1. The germline CDR1 and CDR2 sequences are SGDLS and YYNGEE. This CDR3 has 13 residues. V shed 4 bases, J shed 3 bases, and the junction held 4 bases outside the gene matches. The full variable domain, rest sourced from reference TRBV9 and TRBJ2-7, is DSGVTQTPKHLITATGQRVTLRCSPRSGDLSVYWYQQSLDQGLQFLIQYYNGEERAKGNILERFSAQQFPDLHSELNLSSLELGDSALYFCASSFGDSYEQYFGPGTRLTVT.

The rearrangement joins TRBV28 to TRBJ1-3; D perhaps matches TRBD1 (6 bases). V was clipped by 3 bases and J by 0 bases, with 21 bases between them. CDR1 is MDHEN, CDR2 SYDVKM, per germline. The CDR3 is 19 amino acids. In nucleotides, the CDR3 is TGTGCCAGCAGTTTCTCTCTAGGGGGAGCGACCCTCTCTGGAAACACCATATATTTT. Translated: CASSFSLGGATLSGNTIYF.

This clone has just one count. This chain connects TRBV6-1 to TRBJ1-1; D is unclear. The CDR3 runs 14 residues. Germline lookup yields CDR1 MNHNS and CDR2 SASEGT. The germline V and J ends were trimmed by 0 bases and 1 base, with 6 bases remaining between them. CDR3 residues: CASSEAPRNTEAFF. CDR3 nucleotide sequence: TGTGCCAGCAGTGAAGCGCCCAGGAACACTGAAGCTTTCTTT.

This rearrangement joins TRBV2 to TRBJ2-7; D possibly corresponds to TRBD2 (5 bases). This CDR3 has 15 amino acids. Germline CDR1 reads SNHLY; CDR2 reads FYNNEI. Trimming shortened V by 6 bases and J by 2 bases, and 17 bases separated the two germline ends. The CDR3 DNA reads TGTGCCAGCAGCGCGGACTCGTGGTTTGCCTACGAGCAGTACTTC. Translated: CASSADSWFAYEQYF.

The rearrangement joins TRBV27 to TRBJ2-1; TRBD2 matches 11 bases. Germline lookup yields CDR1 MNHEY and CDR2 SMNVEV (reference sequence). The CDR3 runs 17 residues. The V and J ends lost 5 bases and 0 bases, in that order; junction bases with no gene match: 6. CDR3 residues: CASSKLAGVASYNEQFF. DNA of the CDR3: TGTGCCAGCAGTAAACTAGCGGGGGTCGCCTCCTACAATGAGCAGTTCTTC.

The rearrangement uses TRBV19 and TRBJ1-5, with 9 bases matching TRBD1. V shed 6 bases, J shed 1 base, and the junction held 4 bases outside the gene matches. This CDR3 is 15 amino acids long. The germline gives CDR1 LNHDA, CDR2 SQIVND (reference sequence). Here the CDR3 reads CASRVTGGSNQPQHF. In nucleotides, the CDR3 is TGTGCCAGTAGAGTAACAGGGGGCAGCAATCAGCCCCAGCATTTT.

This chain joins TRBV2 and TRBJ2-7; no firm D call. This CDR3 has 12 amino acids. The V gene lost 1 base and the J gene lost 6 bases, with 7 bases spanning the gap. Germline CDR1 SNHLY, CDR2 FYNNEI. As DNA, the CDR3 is TGTGCCAGCAGTGAAGTCTCCCCCGAGCAGTACTTC. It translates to CASSEVSPEQYF.

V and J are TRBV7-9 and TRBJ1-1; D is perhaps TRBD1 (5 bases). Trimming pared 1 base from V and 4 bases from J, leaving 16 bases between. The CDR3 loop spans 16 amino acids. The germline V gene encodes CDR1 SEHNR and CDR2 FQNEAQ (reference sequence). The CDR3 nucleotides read TGTGCCAGCAGCTTAGTAGTCGGGGTGGGGGGCACTGAAGCTTTCTTT. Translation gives CASSLVVGVGGTEAFF.

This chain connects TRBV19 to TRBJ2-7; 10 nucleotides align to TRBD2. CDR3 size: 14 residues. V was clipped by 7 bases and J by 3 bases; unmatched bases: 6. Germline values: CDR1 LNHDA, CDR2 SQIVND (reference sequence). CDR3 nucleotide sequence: TGTGCCAGTAATCCCGGGACTAGCGTCTACGAGCAGTACTTC. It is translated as CASNPGTSVYEQYF.

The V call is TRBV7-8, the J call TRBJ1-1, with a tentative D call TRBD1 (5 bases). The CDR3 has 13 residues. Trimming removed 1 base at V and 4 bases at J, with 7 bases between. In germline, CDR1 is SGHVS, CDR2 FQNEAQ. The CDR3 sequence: CASSLDGGTEAFF. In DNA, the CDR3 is TGTGCCAGCAGCTTAGACGGGGGCACTGAAGCTTTCTTT.